These 5 T cell receptor beta chains came from one sample sequenced in a study of shared clonotypes between healthy human individuals. Using immunoSEQ multiplex PCR, the repertoire was profiled, and TCRdb retains in-frame clones only, with some absent. The data contain over 850,000 clones, 78% of them singletons. The sequenced sample was memory CD4+ T cells from PBMCs. Specified subset: CD45RA-negative fraction. The receptors were sampled from a man aged 18 to 35 in good health. Some clones in this sample may be carry-over from other donors' samples.

This clone appeared a single time. The chain recombines TRBV19 with TRBJ2-3, with TRBD1 matching 12 bases. Germline V gene sequence: CDR1 LNHDA, CDR2 SQIVND (reference sequence). This CDR3 has 17 residues. With 2 bases clipped from V and 4 bases from J, the junction kept 7 bases outside the gene matches. As DNA, the CDR3 is TGTGCCAGTAGTATAAGGCCGGGACAGGGGGCCCCAGATACGCAGTATTTT. This sequence encodes CASSIRPGQGAPDTQYF.

This rearrangement joins TRBV4-3 to TRBJ1-5; unclear D gene. V lost 0 bases, J lost 3 bases, and 9 bases lay in between. The length of the CDR3 is 15 residues. Per the germline V gene, CDR1 is LGHNA and CDR2 is YSLEER. The CDR3 nucleotides are TGCGCCAGCAGCCAAGATCCTCAGAACAATCAGCCCCAGCATTTT. As protein: CASSQDPQNNQPQHF.

The chain links TRBV18 to TRBJ1-5; possibly TRBD1 for D (6 bases). Trimming took off 3 bases at V and 0 bases at J, with 9 bases between the two ends. The CDR3 has 15 amino acids. The germline V gene has CDR1 KGHSH and CDR2 LQKENI. This chain's CDR3 is CASSPGTHSNQPQHF. CDR3 in DNA: TGTGCCAGCTCACCCGGGACACATAGCAATCAGCCCCAGCATTTT.

In its sample, this clone was seen once. The V and J genes are TRBV18 and TRBJ2-3, with TRBD2 identical over 8 bases. V was pared by 5 bases and J by 0 bases, with 4 bases of the junction left unmatched. Germline CDR1 KGHSH, CDR2 LQKENI. The CDR3 covers 15 residues. The DNA of the CDR3 is TGTGCCAGCTCAGGGGCTAGCGGGAGCACAGATACGCAGTATTTT. Residues: CASSGASGSTDTQYF.

This chain links TRBV6-5 with TRBJ2-1; D possibly matches TRBD1 or TRBD2 (5 bases each). Germline V gene sequence: CDR1 MNHEY, CDR2 SVGAGI. The length of the CDR3 is 13 residues. V lost 6 bases and J lost 4, with 10 bases in between. The CDR3 reads CASSRGPYNEQFF. The CDR3 DNA sequence: TGTGCCAGCAGCCGGGGACCTTACAATGAGCAGTTCTTC.